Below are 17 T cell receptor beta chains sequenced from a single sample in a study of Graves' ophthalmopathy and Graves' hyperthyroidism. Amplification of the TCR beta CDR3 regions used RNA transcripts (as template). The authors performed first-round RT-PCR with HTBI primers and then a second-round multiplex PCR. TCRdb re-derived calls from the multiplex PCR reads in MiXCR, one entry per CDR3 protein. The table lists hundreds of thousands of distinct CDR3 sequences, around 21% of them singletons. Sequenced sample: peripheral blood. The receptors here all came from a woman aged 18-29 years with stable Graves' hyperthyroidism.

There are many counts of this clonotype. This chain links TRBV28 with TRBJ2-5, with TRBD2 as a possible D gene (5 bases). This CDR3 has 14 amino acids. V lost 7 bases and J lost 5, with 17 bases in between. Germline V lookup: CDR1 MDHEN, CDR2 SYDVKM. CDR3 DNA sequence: TGTGCCAGCATCTCGGGTCTGACGGGGGAGACCCAGTACTTC. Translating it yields CASISGLTGETQYF.

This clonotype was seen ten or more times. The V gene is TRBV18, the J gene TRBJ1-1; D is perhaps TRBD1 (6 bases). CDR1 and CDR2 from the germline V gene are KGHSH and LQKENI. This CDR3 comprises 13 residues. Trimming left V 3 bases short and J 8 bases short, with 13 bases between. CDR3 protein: CASSPLGGKEAFF. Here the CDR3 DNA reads TGTGCCAGCTCACCTTTAGGGGGTAAGGAAGCTTTCTTT. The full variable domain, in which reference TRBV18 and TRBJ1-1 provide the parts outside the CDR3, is NAGVMQNPRHLVRRRGQEARLRCSPMKGHSHVYWYRQLPEEGLKFMVYLQKENIIDESGMPKERFSAEFPKEGPSILRIQQVVRGDSAAYFCASSPLGGKEAFFGQGTRLTVV.

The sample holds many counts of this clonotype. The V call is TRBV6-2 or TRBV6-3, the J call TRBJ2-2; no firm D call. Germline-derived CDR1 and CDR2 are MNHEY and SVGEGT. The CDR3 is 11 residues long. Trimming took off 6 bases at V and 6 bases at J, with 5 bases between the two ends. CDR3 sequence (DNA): TGTGCCAGCAGGGACGCCGGGGAGCTGTTTTTT. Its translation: CASRDAGELFF.

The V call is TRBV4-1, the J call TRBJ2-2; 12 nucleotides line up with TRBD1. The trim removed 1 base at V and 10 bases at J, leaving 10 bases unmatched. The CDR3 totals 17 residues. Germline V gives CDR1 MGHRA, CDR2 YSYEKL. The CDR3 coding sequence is TGCGCCAGCAGCCAAGCCGGGACAGGGGGCGGGAGCGCGGAGCTGTTTTTT. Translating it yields CASSQAGTGGGSAELFF.

This CDR3 is CASSPTHTTGGNSGNTIYF. Written as DNA, the CDR3 is TGTGCCAGCAGCCCAACTCATACAACAGGGGGTAACTCTGGAAACACCATATATTTT. The gene calls are TRBV6-2 or TRBV6-3 and TRBJ1-3; 8 bases are a match to TRBD1. The CDR3 is made up of 19 amino acids. CDR1 MNHEY and CDR2 SVGEGT come from the germline V gene. V shed 6 bases, J shed 0 bases, and the junction held 16 bases outside the gene matches.

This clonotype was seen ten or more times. CDR3 loop: CAIRSSGSSYEQYF. DNA of the CDR3: TGTGCCATCAGGTCTAGCGGGAGTAGCTACGAGCAGTACTTC. The V gene is TRBV10-3, the J gene TRBJ2-7; TRBD2 matches 10 bases. With V trimmed by 6 bases and J by 3 bases, 5 bases remained unmatched. Looked up from germline, CDR1 is ENHRY and CDR2 is SYGVKD. This CDR3 is built from 14 residues.

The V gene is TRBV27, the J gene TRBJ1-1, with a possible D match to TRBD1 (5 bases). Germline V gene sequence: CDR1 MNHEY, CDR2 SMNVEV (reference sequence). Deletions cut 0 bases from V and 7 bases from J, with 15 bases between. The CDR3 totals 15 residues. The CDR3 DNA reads TGTGCCAGCAGTTTATCGACATGGCCCCAGGGTGAAGCTTTCTTT. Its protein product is CASSLSTWPQGEAFF.

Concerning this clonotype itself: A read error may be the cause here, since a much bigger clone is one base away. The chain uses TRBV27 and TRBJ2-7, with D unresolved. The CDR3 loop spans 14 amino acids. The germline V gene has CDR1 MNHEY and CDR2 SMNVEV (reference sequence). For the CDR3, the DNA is TGTGTCAGCAGACCCCGTAGGCCGGCGGATGAGCAGTACTTC. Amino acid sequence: CVSRPRRPADEQYF.

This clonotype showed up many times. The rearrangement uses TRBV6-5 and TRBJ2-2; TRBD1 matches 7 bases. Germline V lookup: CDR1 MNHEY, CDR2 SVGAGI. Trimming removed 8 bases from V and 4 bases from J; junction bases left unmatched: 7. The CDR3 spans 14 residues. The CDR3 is CASGPGTATGELFF. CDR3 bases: TGTGCCAGCGGCCCCGGGACAGCCACCGGGGAGCTGTTTTTT.

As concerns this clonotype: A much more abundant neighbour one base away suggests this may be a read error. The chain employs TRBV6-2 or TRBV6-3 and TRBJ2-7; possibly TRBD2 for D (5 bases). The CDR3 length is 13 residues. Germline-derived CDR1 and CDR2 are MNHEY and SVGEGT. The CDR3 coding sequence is TGTTCCAGCAGCCGCTGCGGGCCGTACGAGCAGTACTTC. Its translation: CSSSRCGPYEQYF.

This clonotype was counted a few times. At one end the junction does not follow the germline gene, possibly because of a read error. Written as DNA, the CDR3 is TGTGCCAGCAGCACCTGGGACACCGTTGGAGGGGAAAACATTAAGTACTTC. It codes for CASSTWDTVGGENIKYF. This chain joins TRBV13 and TRBJ2-4; the D gene could be TRBD1 or TRBD2 (6 bases each). The CDR3 is 17 amino acids. The germline CDR1 and CDR2 sequences are PRHDT and FYEKMQ (reference sequence).

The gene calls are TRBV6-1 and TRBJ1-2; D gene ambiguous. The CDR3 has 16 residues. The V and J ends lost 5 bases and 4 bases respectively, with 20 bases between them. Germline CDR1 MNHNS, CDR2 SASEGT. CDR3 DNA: TGTGCCAGCAGTTACGCGCTTGGGTTCGCAACCTATGGCTACACCTTC. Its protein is CASSYALGFATYGYTF.

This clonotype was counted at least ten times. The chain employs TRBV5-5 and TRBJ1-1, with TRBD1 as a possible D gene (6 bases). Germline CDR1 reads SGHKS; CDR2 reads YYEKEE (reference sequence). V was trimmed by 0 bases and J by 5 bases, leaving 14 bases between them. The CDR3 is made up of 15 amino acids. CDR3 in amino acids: CASSLDWGPGTEAFF. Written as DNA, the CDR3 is TGTGCCAGCAGCTTGGATTGGGGGCCGGGAACTGAAGCTTTCTTT.

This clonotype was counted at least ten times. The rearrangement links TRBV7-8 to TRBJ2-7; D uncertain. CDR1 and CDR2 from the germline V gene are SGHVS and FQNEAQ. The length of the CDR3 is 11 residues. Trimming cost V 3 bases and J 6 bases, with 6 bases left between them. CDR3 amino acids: CASSLNLEQYF. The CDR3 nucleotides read TGTGCCAGCAGCTTGAATCTCGAGCAGTACTTC.

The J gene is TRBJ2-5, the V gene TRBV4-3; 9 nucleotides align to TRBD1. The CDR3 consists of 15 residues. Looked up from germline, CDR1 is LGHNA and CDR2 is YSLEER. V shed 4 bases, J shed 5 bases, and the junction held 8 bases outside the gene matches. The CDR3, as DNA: TGCGCCAGCAGCCCAGAGGACAGGGGTGGGGAGACCCAGTACTTC. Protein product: CASSPEDRGGETQYF.

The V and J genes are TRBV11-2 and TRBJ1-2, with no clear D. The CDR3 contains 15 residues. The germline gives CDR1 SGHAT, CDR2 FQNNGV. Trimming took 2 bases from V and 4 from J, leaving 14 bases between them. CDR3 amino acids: CASSLTGSTFYGYTF. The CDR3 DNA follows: TGTGCCAGCAGCTTAACCGGGTCAACCTTCTATGGCTACACCTTC.

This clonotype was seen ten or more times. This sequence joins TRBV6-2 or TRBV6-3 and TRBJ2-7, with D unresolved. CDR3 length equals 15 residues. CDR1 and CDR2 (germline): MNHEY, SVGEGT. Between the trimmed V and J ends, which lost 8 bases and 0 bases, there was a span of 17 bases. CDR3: CASLPLGRPSYEQYF. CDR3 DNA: TGTGCCAGCCTCCCCTTGGGAAGACCCTCCTACGAGCAGTACTTC.